This is a list of T cell receptor beta chains from one sample in a study of blood T cells in healthy people across ages. From the 5' RACE reads, TCRdb called clonotypes with MiXCR, one entry per CDR3 protein. The sample shows 850,000 to 1,300,000 distinct CDR3 sequences, less than 50% of them seen only once. Material: blood. The receptors were sampled from an older woman in good health. CDR3s include the opening cysteine and the closing phenylalanine or tryptophan. The D gene is left open where the match is weak. Clone size is not always given. Where it is, it says once, few, many or a class for expanded clones.

TRBJ2-1,once,.,TRBV20-1,TGCAGTGCTAGAGGGGCGGGGCGAACTGAGCAGTTCTTC,CSARGAGRTEQFF
TRBJ2-1,.,.,TRBV11-1,TGTGCCAGCAGCTGGGTGACGGAGAAAAATGTGCAGTTCTTC,CASSWVTEKNVQFF
TRBJ2-1,few,.,TRBV7-9,TGTGCCAGCAGCTTATCGCTTCCCCCTATCCACAATGAGCAGTTCTTC,CASSLSLPPIHNEQFF
TRBJ2-3,few,.,TRBV6-1,TGTGCCAGCAGTGATGGGCGGGGATTCTCGGACACAGATACGCAGTATTTT,CASSDGRGFSDTDTQYF
TRBJ1-1,few,.,TRBV29-1,TGCAGCGTTTGGGGAGTGAACACTGAAGCTTTCTTT,CSVWGVNTEAFF
TRBJ1-6,.,.,TRBV6-6,TGTGCCAGCACCGGGGCGGTCTATAATTCACCCCTCCACTTT,CASTGAVYNSPLHF
TRBJ2-7,few,.,TRBV2,TGTGCCAGCAGTGACCCGCGGGCCCGCTACGAGCAGTACTTC,CASSDPRARYEQYF
TRBJ1-5,.,.,TRBV27,TGTGCCAGCAGTTCCAGCCCCCTAACAGGTGGGGGTCAGCCCCAGCATTTT,CASSSSPLTGGGQPQHF
TRBJ2-1,few,TRBD1,TRBV2,TGTGCCAGCTTGGCGACGCGGGACAGGAGGGACCATGAGCAGTTCTTC,CASLATRDRRDHEQFF
TRBJ1-5,.,.,TRBV27,TGTGCCAGCAGTTCTAGGATGTTGAATCAGCCCCAGCATTTT,CASSSRMLNQPQHF
TRBJ2-7,.,TRBD1,TRBV7-9,TGTGCCAGCAGCTTTATGGACAGGGAAGTAGGCGAGCAGTACTTC,CASSFMDREVGEQYF
TRBJ2-2,few,TRBD1,TRBV25-1,TGTGCCAGCAGTGTTACAGGGGTGACCGGGGAGCTGTTTTTT,CASSVTGVTGELFF
TRBJ2-5,few,TRBD2,TRBV15,TGTGCCACCAGCAGAGAACTAGCGGGGGAGACCCAGTACTTC,CATSRELAGETQYF
TRBJ1-1,.,TRBD1,TRBV10-3,TGTGCCATCAGTGAGTCGGCACAGGGGGCAAGGACTGAAGCTTTCTTT,CAISESAQGARTEAFF
TRBJ2-3,.,.,TRBV5-1,TGCGCCAGCAGCTTAGGGGACATAGTCACAGATACGCAGTATTTT,CASSLGDIVTDTQYF
TRBJ2-7,.,TRBD2,TRBV20-1,TGCAGTGCTGGGACTACCCTCTCCTCCTCCTACGAGCAGTACTTC,CSAGTTLSSSYEQYF
TRBJ2-3,.,TRBD2,TRBV9,TGTGCCAGCAGCGTAGAGGGACTAGCGGGAGTGTTTGATACGCAGTATTTT,CASSVEGLAGVFDTQYF
TRBJ1-1,.,.,TRBV5-5,TGTGCCAGCAGCTGGGGGTTGGACACTGAAGCTTTCTTT,CASSWGLDTEAFF
TRBJ2-1,few,TRBD1,TRBV20-1,TGCAGTGCCCCATCGGGGACAGGCTACAATGAGCAGTTCTTC,CSAPSGTGYNEQFF
TRBJ1-2,.,.,TRBV2,TGTGCCAGCAGTGAAGCGAGGACGGGGGGCTACACCTTC,CASSEARTGGYTF
TRBJ2-7,few,.,TRBV11-2,TGTGCCACCCGCCTGGGGTTCGGGACCAAAGCCTACGAGCAGTACTTC,CATRLGFGTKAYEQYF
TRBJ2-3,.,.,TRBV5-1,TGCGCCAGCAGCTTGGGGGGTTGGACAGCCCGCACAGATACGCAGTATTTT,CASSLGGWTARTDTQYF
TRBJ2-7,few,TRBD1,TRBV29-1,TGCAGCGTCCGCACCGACAGGGGCTACGAGCAGTACTTC,CSVRTDRGYEQYF
TRBJ2-5,.,.,TRBV7-2,TGTGCCAGCAGCTTACAGGGTGCGGCCCAGGAGACCCAGTACTTC,CASSLQGAAQETQYF
TRBJ2-1,.,TRBD2,TRBV7-9,TGTGCCAGCAGTTTAGCGGGAGGGGGGGAGCAGTTCTTC,CASSLAGGGEQFF
TRBJ2-5,.,TRBD2,TRBV5-1,TGCGCCAGCAGCTTGGAACCTAGCGGATCCTACAATGAGCAGTACTTC,CASSLEPSGSYNEQYF
TRBJ2-7,.,.,TRBV25-1,TGTGCCAGCGACGACGGGTACGAGCAGTACTTC,CASDDGYEQYF
TRBJ2-3,few,.,TRBV29-1,TGCAGCGTTGTCCCGACAGATACGCAGTATTTT,CSVVPTDTQYF
TRBJ1-6,.,TRBD1,TRBV12-3/TRBV12-4,TGTGCCAGCAGCCACGGGACAGCGGGGTCACCCCTCCACTTT,CASSHGTAGSPLHF
TRBJ2-1,.,TRBD1,TRBV27,TGTGCCAGCAGTTTACCGTGGGGTCGGACAGGGCGAGGTAGTGAGCAGTTCTTC,CASSLPWGRTGRGSEQFF
TRBJ2-7,few,.,TRBV10-3,TGTGCCATCAGTGAGTACTCGGGGACCTACGAGCAGTACTTC,CAISEYSGTYEQYF
TRBJ2-1,.,TRBD2,TRBV20-1,TGCAGTGCCCGCCCAGAGGGGACAGGGATGCTAGCGGGAGGGTACAATGAGCAGTTCTTC,CSARPEGTGMLAGGYNEQFF
TRBJ2-7,.,TRBD2,TRBV10-3,TGTGCCATCAGTGATGACAGACTAGCGTCACCCTACAATGAGCAGTACTTC,CAISDDRLASPYNEQYF
TRBJ2-4,.,.,TRBV27,TGTGCCAGCAGAGAGCACAGTAAGGGCTCTGAGCAGTACTTC,CASREHSKGSEQYF
TRBJ2-3,.,TRBD1,TRBV12-3/TRBV12-4,TGTGCCAGCATCGTGGGACAGGGGATAGATACGCAGTATTTT,CASIVGQGIDTQYF
TRBJ2-1,once,.,TRBV7-2,TGTGCCAGCAGCTTATCTGTATCGGGGCGGGAACTTTACAGTGAGCAGTTCTTC,CASSLSVSGRELYSEQFF
TRBJ1-2,.,.,TRBV2,TGTGCCAGCCGGACGGCTACCTCTAACTATGGCTACACCTTC,CASRTATSNYGYTF
TRBJ2-5,few,TRBD1,TRBV11-2,TGTGCCAGCAGCGTAGGGGACAGCCGGCCTCAGTACTTC,CASSVGDSRPQYF
TRBJ2-1,few,.,TRBV12-3/TRBV12-4,TGTGCCAGCGCCCCAGGGCGGTATGAGCAGTTCTTC,CASAPGRYEQFF
TRBJ2-5,.,.,TRBV20-1,TGCAGTGCTAGGTACAGACTAGATCAAGAGACCCAGTACTTC,CSARYRLDQETQYF
TRBJ2-1,.,TRBD2,TRBV18,TGTGCCAGCTCACCACCGGGGGGGTGGGGTGAGCAGTTCTTC,CASSPPGGWGEQFF
TRBJ2-5,.,.,TRBV6-5,TGTGCCGGCAACGGCCAGGGGGAGACCCAGTACTTC,CAGNGQGETQYF
TRBJ2-7,few,.,TRBV11-2,TGTGCCAGCAGCTTAATGTCTGTAGCCTCCGAGCAGTACTTC,CASSLMSVASEQYF
TRBJ1-4,.,.,TRBV29-1,TGCAGCGGCGCGCAGGGGATCGGGGAAAAACTGTTTTTT,CSGAQGIGEKLFF
TRBJ2-1,.,.,TRBV7-2,TGTGCCAGCAGCTTGGAGGCGCAGTTCTTC,CASSLEAQFF